Included here is one TCR beta chain sequence, with context. Its matching antigen is unknown. The data are from a study of cytomegalovirus exposure and HLA in healthy donors. The study, taken as a whole, reports: Segments of the TCR beta V type were, in most cases, productive about 87% or about 30% of the time in an earlier analysis. Later analysis placed DRB1 highest and HLA-C lowest in TCR association rates, which differed by HLA locus.

PCR primers comprised 60 Vbeta and 13 Jbeta primers. The assay was immunoSEQ multiplex PCR, and TCRdb's table has in-frame clones only and misses some. The sample comprises over 150,000 clones, approximately 79% of which are singletons, and approximately 2.4% rests with the top ten. Sequenced material: PBMCs. The receptor was isolated from a male donor in good health and CMV-seronegative.

The CDR3 DNA is TGTGCCAGCACCCGGGACAGGGGGTACAATGAGCAGTTCTTC. This gives the protein CASTRDRGYNEQFF. The chain joins TRBV11-2 to TRBJ2-1; 11 bases map to TRBD1. The germline V gene has CDR1 SGHAT and CDR2 FQNNGV. V lost 7 bases, J lost 4 bases, and 3 bases stayed unmatched. The CDR3 runs to 14 residues.